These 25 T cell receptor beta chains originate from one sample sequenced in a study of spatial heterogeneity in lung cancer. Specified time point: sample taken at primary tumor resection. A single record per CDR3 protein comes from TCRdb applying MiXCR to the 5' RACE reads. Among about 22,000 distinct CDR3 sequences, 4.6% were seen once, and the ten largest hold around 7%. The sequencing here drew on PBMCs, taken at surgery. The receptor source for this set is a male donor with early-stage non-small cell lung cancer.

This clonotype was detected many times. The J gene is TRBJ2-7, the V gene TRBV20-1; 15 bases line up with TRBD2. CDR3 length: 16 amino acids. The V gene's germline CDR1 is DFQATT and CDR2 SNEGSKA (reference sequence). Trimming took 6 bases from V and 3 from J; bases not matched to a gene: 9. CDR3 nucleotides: TGCAGTGCGGATGGGACTAGCGGGGGGCACGTCTACGAGCAGTACTTC. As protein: CSADGTSGGHVYEQYF.

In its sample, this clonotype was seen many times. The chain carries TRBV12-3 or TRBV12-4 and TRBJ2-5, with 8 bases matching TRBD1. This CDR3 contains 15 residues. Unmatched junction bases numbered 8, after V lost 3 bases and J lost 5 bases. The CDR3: CASSLGRGRSETQYF. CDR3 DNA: TGTGCCAGCAGTTTGGGCAGGGGGCGAAGTGAGACCCAGTACTTC.

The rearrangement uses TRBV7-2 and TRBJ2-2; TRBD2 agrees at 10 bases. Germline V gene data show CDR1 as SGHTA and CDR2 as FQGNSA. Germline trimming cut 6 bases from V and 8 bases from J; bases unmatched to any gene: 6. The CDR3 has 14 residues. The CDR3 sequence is CASRPPGLAGELFF. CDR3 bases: TGTGCCAGCAGGCCTCCGGGACTAGCGGGGGAGCTGTTTTTT.

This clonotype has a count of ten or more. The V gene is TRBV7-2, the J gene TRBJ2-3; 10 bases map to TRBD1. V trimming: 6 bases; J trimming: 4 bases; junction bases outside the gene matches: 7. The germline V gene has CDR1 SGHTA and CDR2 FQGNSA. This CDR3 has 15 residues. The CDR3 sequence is CASSQGTGEADTQYF. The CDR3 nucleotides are TGTGCCAGCAGTCAGGGGACAGGGGAAGCAGATACGCAGTATTTT.

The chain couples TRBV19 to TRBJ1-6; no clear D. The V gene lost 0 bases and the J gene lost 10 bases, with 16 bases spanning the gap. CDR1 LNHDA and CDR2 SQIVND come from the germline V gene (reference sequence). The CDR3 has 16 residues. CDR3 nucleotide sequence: TGTGCCAGTAGTATAGATTTCCTCCTGGAGTACTCACCCCTCCACTTT. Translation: CASSIDFLLEYSPLHF.

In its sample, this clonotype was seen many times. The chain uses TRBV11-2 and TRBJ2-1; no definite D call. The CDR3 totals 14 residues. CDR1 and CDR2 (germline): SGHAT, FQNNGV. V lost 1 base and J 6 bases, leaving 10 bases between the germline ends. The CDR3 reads CASSLVRNPNEQFF. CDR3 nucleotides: TGTGCCAGCAGCTTAGTGCGGAACCCCAATGAGCAGTTCTTC. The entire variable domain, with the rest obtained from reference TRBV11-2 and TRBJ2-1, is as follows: EAGVAQSPRYKIIEKRQSVAFWCNPISGHATLYWYQQILGQGPKLLIQFQNNGVVDDSQLPKDRFSAERLKGVDSTLKIQPAKLEDSAVYLCASSLVRNPNEQFFGPGTRLTVL.

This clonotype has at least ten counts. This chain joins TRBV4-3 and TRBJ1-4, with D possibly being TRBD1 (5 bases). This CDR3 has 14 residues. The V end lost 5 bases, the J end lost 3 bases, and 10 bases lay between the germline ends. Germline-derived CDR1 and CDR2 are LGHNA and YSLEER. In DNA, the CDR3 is TGCGCCAGCAGCTGGGACGCGGCTAATGAAAAACTGTTTTTT. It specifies CASSWDAANEKLFF.

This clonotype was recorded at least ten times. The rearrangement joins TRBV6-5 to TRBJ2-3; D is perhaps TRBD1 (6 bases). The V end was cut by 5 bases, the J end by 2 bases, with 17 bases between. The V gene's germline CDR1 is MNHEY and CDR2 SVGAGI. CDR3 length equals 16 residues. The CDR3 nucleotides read TGTGCCAGCAGTCAGTCGGGACACCCAACCACAGATACGCAGTATTTT. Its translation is CASSQSGHPTTDTQYF.

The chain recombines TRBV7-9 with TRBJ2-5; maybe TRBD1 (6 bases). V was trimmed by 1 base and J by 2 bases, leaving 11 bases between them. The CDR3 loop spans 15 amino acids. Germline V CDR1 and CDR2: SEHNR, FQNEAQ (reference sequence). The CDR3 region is CASSLGGTQQETQYF. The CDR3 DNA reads TGTGCCAGCAGCTTAGGTGGGACACAACAAGAGACCCAGTACTTC. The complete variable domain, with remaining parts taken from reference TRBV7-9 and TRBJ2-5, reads DTGVSQNPRHKITKRGQNVTFRCDPISEHNRLYWYRQTLGQGPEFLTYFQNEAQLEKSRLLSDRFSAERPKGSFSTLEIQRTEQGDSAMYLCASSLGGTQQETQYFGPGTRLLVL.

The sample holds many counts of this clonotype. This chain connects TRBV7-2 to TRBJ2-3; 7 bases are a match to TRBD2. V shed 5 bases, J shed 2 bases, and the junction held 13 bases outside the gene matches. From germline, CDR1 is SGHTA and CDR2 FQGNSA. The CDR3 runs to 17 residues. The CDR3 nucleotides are TGTGCCAGCAGCCCCCGGGGCAGCGGGGTGATCACAGATACGCAGTATTTT. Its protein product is CASSPRGSGVITDTQYF.

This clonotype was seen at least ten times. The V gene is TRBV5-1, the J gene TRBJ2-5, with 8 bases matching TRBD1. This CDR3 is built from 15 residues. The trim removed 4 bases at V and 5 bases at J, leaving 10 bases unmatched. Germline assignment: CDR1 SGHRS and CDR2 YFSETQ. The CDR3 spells CASSPVGTGRETQYF. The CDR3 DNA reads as TGCGCCAGCAGCCCCGTCGGGACAGGACGGGAGACCCAGTACTTC.

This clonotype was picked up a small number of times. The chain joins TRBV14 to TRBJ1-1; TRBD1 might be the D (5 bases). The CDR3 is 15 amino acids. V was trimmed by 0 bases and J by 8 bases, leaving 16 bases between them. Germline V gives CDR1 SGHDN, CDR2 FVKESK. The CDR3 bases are TGTGCCAGCAGCCAAGATTGGGGCACCGAATCCGAAGCTTTCTTT. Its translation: CASSQDWGTESEAFF.

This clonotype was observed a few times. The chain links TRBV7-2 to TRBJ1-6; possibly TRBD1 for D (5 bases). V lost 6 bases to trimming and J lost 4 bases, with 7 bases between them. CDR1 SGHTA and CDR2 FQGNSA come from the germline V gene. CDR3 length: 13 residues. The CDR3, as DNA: TGTGCCAGCAGGACAGCGTATAATTCACCCCTCCACTTT. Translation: CASRTAYNSPLHF.

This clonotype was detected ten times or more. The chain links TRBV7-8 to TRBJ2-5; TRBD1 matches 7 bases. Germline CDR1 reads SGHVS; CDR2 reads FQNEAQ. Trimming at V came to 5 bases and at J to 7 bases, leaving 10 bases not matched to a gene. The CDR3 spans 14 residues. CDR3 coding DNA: TGTGCCAGCAGCCCCCGACAGGGCCTTGGGACCCAGTACTTC. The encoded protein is CASSPRQGLGTQYF.

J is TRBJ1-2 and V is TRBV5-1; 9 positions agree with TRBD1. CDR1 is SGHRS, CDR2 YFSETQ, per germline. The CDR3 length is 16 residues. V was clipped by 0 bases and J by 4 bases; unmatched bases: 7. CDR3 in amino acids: CASSLEGQGPGYGYTF. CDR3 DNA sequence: TGCGCCAGCAGCTTGGAGGGACAGGGTCCCGGCTATGGCTACACCTTC. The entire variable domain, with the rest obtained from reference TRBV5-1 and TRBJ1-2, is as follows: KAGVTQTPRYLIKTRGQQVTLSCSPISGHRSVSWYQQTPGQGLQFLFEYFSETQRNKGNFPGRFSGRQFSNSRSEMNVSTLELGDSALYLCASSLEGQGPGYGYTFGSGTRLTVV.

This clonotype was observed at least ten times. CDR3 coding DNA: TGTGCCAGCAGCCCCCCCCGGCTGAACTACGAGCAGTACTTC. Its protein is CASSPPRLNYEQYF. This chain joins TRBV7-6 and TRBJ2-7; unclear D gene. The CDR3 is 14 residues long. Germline V gene data show CDR1 as SGHVS and CDR2 as FNYEAQ. Trimming removed 5 bases from V and 3 bases from J, with 14 bases in between.

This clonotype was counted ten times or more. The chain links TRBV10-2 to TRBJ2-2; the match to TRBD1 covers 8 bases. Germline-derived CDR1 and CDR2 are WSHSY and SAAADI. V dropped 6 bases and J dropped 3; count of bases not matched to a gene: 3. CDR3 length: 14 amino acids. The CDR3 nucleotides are TGCGCCAGCAGAGAGACAGGGGACACCGGGGAGCTGTTTTTT. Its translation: CASRETGDTGELFF.

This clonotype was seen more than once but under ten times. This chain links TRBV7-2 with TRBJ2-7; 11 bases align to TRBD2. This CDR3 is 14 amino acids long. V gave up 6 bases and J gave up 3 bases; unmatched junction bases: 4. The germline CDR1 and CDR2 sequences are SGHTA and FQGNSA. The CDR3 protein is CASSPGTSGYEQYF. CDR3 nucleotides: TGTGCCAGCAGTCCCGGGACTAGCGGCTACGAGCAGTACTTC. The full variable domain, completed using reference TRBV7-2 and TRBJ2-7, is GAGVSQSPSNKVTEKGKDVELRCDPISGHTALYWYRQSLGQGLEFLIYFQGNSAPDKSGLPSDRFSAERTGGSVSTLTIQRTQQEDSAVYLCASSPGTSGYEQYFGPGTRLTVT.

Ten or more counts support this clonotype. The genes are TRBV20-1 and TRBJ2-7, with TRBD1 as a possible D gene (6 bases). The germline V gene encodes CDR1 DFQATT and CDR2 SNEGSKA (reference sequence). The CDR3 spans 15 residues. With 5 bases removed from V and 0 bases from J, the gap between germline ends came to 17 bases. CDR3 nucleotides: TGCAGTGCTGGGGACATCCAAGGGGGCTCCTACGAGCAGTACTTC. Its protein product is CSAGDIQGGSYEQYF.

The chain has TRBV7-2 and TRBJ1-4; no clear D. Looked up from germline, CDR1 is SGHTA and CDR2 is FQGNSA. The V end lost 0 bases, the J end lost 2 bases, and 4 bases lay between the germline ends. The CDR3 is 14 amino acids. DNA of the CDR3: TGTGCCAGCAGCTTAGCAGGGACTAATGAAAAACTGTTTTTT. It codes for CASSLAGTNEKLFF.

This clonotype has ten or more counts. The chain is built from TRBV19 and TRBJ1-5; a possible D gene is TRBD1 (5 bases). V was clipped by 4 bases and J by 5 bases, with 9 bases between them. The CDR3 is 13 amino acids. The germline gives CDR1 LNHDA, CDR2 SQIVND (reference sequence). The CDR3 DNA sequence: TGTGCCAGTAGTACCAAGACAGATCAGCCCCAGCATTTT. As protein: CASSTKTDQPQHF. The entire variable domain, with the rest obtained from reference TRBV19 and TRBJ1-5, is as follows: DGGITQSPKYLFRKEGQNVTLSCEQNLNHDAMYWYRQDPGQGLRLIYYSQIVNDFQKGDIAEGYSVSREKKESFPLTVTSAQKNPTAFYLCASSTKTDQPQHFGDGTRLSIL.

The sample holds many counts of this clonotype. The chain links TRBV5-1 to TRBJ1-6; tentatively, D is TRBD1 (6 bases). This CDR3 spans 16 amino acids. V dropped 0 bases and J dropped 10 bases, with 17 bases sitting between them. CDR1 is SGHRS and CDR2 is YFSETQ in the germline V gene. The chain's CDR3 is CASSLGVLGQGSPLHF. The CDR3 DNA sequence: TGCGCCAGCAGCTTGGGAGTCTTAGGCCAGGGGTCACCCCTCCACTTT.

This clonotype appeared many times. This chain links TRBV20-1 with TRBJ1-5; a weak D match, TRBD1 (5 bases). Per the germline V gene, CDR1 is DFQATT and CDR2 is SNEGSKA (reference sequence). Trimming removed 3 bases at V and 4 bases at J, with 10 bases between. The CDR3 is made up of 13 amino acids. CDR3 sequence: CSASAGPNQPQHF. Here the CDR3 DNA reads TGCAGTGCTAGCGCGGGACCAAATCAGCCCCAGCATTTT.

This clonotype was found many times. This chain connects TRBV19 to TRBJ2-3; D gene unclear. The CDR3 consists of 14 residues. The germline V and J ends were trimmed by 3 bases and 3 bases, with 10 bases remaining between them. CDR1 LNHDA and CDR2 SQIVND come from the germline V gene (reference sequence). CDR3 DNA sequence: TGTGCCAGTAGTATTGGACGGAGTACAGATACGCAGTATTTT. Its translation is CASSIGRSTDTQYF.

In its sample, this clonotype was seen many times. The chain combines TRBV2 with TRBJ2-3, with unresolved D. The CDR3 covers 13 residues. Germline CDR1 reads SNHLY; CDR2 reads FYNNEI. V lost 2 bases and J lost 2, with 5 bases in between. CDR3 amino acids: CASSEPFTDTQYF. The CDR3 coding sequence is TGTGCCAGCAGTGAACCCTTCACAGATACGCAGTATTTT.